This paragraph reports one TCR beta chain. Its antigen remains unidentified. It may be a read error: a sequence one base away is much more abundant. This entry comes from a study of tumor and adjacent non-tumor tissue in lung cancer. The library came from three nested PCR rounds adapted from ARM-PCR protocols. From the multiplex PCR reads, TCRdb called clonotypes with MiXCR, one entry per CDR3 protein. The sample lists 75,000 to 90,000 distinct CDR3 sequences, around 80% seen once, with 20% to 25% in the top ten. The study's findings and limits: Top 100 clones took a larger repertoire share in normal lung. Compared with tumor, normal lung showed significantly lower TCR diversity. Patients with more diverse tumor TCRs had worse survival.

Germline V CDR1 and CDR2: SGHRS, YFSETQ. The CDR3 length is 14 residues. Trimming removed 1 base at V and 4 bases at J, with 11 bases between. This sample's RNA came from whole unsorted tissue. This non-tumor lung sample came from over 3 cm beyond the tumor edge. Newly diagnosed lung cancer patients had thoracic surgery in China, August–late 2014, without prior chemotherapy. Material: distant non-tumor lung tissue. The chain combines TRBV5-1 with TRBJ2-5; D unresolved. The TCR was taken from a woman aged 45-65 years with non-small cell lung cancer. CDR3 amino acids: CASSLRCSSETQYF. The DNA for the CDR3 is TGCGCCAGCAGCTTGCGGTGCTCTTCAGAGACCCAGTACTTC.